This TCR beta chain was sequenced during a study of early T cells in non-severe SARS-CoV-2 infection. Study summary: Sequencing used unsorted whole-blood bulk RNA, so chains lack pairing. Overall study results and limits: The matching step, a VDJdb search, favored anti-spike CD8 responses and missed private and CD4 specificities.

Unique molecular identifiers were affixed to single, distinct cDNA molecules. TCRdb reanalysed the 5' RACE reads using MiXCR and keeps one entry per CDR3 protein. The data hold 45,000 or so distinct CDR3 sequences, with approximately 6.1% observed a single time. V was clipped by 6 bases and J by 4 bases; unmatched bases: 8. The CDR3 is 15 amino acids. Germline assignment: CDR1 MNHNS and CDR2 SASEGT. With respect to this clonotype: The antigen remains unidentified.

The V and J genes are TRBV6-1 and TRBJ2-3, with TRBD2 matching over 9 bases. Sequencing input: whole blood. This TCR was sampled from an adult who was a healthcare worker with PCR-confirmed SARS-CoV-2 infection or an uninfected control (not recorded which). The CDR3: CASRGLAVGPDTQYF. The CDR3 bases are TGTGCCAGCAGGGGACTAGCCGTCGGGCCAGATACGCAGTATTTT.